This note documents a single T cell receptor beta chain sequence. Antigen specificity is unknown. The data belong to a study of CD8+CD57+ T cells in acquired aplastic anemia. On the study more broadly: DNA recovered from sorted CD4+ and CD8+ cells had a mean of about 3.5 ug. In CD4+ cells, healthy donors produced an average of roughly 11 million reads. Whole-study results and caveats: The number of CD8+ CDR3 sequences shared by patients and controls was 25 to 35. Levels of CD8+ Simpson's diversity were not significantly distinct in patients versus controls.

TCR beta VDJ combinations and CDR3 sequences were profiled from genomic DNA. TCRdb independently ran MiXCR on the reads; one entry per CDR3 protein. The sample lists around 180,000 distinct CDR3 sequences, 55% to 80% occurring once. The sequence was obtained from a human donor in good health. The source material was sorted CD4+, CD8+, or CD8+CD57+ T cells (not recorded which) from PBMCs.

CDR3 in DNA: TGTGCCAGCAGTGACTCGAGACACAGCTCCTACGAGCAGTACTTC. Protein sequence: CASSDSRHSSYEQYF. This chain connects TRBV7-6 to TRBJ2-7; D gene ambiguous. The CDR3 is 15 residues long. The V end was cut by 6 bases, the J end by 0 bases, with 15 bases between. CDR1 and CDR2 (germline): SGHVS, FNYEAQ. Full variable domain (remainder filled in from reference TRBV7-6 and TRBJ2-7): GAGVSQSPRYKVTKRGQDVALRCDPISGHVSLYWYRQALGQGPEFLTYFNYEAQQDKSGLPNDRFSAERPEGSISTLTIQRTEQRDSAMYRCASSDSRHSSYEQYFGPGTRLTVT.